A single sample is the source of the 3 T cell receptor beta chains below, sequenced in a study of blood T cell repertoires in COVID-19. Clones were sequenced by immunoSEQ multiplex PCR, and TCRdb holds only the in-frame ones, with some missing. The sample yields about 240,000 clones, 75% to 85% seen once. Sequencing was performed on peripheral blood. The receptor set was obtained from a woman in her 70s with acute or convalescent COVID-19.

The V gene is TRBV5-1, the J gene TRBJ2-5; D possibly corresponds to TRBD1 (6 bases). Germline loops: CDR1 SGHRS, CDR2 YFSETQ. The CDR3 consists of 16 residues. V was shortened by 3 bases and J by 1 base, with 16 bases between the two germline ends. The CDR3 loop is CASSYGQTYGQETQYF. The CDR3 DNA sequence: TGCGCCAGCAGCTACGGACAGACATACGGCCAAGAGACCCAGTACTTC.

The chain couples TRBV28 to TRBJ1-2, with a tentative D call TRBD1 (6 bases). The germline gives CDR1 MDHEN, CDR2 SYDVKM. The CDR3 covers 14 residues. Between the trimmed V and J ends, which lost 1 base and 2 bases, there was a span of 8 bases. The CDR3 bases are TGTGCCAGCAGTTTATCGGGGGGCAACTATGGCTACACCTTC. It specifies CASSLSGGNYGYTF.

This rearrangement joins TRBV19 to TRBJ2-1; the D gene is possibly TRBD2 (6 bases). V was pared by 0 bases and J by 4 bases, with 16 bases between. Looked up from germline, CDR1 is LNHDA and CDR2 is SQIVND (reference sequence). The CDR3 loop spans 17 amino acids. The CDR3 reads CASSIENSRGAYNEQFF. In DNA form, the CDR3 reads TGTGCCAGTAGTATAGAGAATTCGCGGGGCGCTTACAATGAGCAGTTCTTC.